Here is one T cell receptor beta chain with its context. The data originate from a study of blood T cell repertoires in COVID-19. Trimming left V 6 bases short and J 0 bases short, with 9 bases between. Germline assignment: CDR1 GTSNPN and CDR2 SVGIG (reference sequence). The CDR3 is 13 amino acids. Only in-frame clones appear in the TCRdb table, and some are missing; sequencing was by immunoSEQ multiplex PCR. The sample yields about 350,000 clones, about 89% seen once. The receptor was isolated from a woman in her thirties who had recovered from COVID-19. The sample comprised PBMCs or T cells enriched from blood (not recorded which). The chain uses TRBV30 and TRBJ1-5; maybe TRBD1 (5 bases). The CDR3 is CACEDSSNQPQHF. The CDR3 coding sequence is TGTGCCTGCGAAGACAGTAGCAATCAGCCCCAGCATTTT.